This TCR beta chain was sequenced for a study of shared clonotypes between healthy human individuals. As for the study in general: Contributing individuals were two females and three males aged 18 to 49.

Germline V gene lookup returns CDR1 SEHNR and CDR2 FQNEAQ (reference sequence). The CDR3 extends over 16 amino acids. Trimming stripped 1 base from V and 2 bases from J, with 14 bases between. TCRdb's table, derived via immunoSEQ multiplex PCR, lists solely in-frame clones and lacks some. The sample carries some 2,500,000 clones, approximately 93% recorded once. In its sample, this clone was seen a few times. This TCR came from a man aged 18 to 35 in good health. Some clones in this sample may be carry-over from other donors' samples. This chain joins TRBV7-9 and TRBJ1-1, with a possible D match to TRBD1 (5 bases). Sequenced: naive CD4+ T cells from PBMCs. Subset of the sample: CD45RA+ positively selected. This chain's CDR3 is CASSLGRTGPNTEAFF. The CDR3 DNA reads TGTGCCAGCAGCTTAGGAAGGACGGGGCCAAACACTGAAGCTTTCTTT.